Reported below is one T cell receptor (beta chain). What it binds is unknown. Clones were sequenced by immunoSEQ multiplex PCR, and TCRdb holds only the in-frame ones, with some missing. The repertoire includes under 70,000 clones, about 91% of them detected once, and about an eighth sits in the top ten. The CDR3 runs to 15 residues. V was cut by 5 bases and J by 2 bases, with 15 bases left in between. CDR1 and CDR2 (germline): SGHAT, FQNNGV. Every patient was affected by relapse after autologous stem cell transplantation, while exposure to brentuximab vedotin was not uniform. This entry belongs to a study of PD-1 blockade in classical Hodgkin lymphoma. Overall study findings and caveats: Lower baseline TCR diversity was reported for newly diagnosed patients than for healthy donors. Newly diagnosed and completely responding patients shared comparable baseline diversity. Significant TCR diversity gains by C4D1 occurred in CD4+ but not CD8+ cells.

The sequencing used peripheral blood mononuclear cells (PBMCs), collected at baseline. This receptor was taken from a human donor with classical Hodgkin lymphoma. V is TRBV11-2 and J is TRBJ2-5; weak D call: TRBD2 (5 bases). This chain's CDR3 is CASSRGVLEQETQYF. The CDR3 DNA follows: TGTGCCAGCAGCCGGGGAGTATTGGAACAAGAGACCCAGTACTTC.